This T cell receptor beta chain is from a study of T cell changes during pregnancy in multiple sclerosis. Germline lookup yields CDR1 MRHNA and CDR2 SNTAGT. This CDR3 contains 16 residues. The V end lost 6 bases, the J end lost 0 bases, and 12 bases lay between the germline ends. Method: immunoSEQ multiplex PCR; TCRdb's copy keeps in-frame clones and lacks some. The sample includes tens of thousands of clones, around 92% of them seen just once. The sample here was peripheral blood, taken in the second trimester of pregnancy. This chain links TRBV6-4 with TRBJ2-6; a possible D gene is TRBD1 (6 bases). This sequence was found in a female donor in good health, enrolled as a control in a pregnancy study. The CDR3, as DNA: TGTGCCAGCAGCCAGGGGACGGGCTCTGGGGCCAACGTCCTGACTTTC. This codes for CASSQGTGSGANVLTF.